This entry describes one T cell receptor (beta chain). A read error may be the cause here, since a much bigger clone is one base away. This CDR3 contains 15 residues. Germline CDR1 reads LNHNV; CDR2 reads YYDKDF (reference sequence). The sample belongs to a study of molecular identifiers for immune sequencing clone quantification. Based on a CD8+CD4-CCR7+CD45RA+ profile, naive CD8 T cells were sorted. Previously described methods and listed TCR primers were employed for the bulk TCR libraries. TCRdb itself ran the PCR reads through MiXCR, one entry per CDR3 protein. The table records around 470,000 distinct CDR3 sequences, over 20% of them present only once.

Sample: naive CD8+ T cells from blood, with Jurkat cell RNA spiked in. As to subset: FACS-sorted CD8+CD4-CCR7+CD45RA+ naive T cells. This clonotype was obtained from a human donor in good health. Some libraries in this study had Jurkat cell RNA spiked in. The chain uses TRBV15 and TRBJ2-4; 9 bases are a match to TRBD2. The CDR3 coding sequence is TGTGCCACCAGCGGAGAAATAGCGGGGGAAAACATTCAGTACTTC. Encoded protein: CATSGEIAGENIQYF. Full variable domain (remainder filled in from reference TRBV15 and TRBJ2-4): DAMVIQNPRYQVTQFGKPVTLSCSQTLNHNVMYWYQQKSSQAPKLLFHYYDKDFNNEADTPDNFQSRRPNTSFCFLDIRSPGLGDTAMYLCATSGEIAGENIQYFGAGTRLSVL.